This T cell receptor beta chain is from a study of T-cell reconstitution after alpha-beta-depleted transplantation in children. For TCRbeta, the library was prepared with unique molecular identifiers. TCRdb reanalysed the PCR reads using MiXCR and keeps one entry per CDR3 protein. The repertoire consists of 250,000 to 300,000 distinct CDR3 sequences, with around 10% occurring once and the leading ten covering roughly 7.1%. Germline V gene data show CDR1 as SQVTM and CDR2 as ANQGSEA. The V segment lost 4 bases and the J segment 3 bases; nucleotides outside the gene matches: 5. This CDR3 comprises 14 residues. This clonotype was picked up many times.

Source: PBMCs, taken before TCRalphabeta/CD19-depleted stem cell transplant. This receptor was taken from a boy less than two years old with acute myeloid leukemia, due to receive a stem cell transplant. The chain employs TRBV29-1 and TRBJ2-7; 11 bases are a match to TRBD1. In DNA, the CDR3 is TGCAGCGTTGTGGGGGGACAGGGGGTCTACGAGCAGTACTTC. Amino acid sequence: CSVVGGQGVYEQYF.